Following are 8 T cell receptor beta chains from one sample sequenced in a study of technical replicates of blood from a few donors. Profiled with immunoSEQ multiplex PCR; TCRdb holds only in-frame clones, not every one. This table has 70,000 or so clones, 80% to 90% appearing once. Material for sequencing was PBMCs. The receptors stem from a human donor in good health. Some clones in this sample may be carry-over from other donors' samples.

The rearrangement links TRBV4-2 to TRBJ1-4, with D tentatively TRBD1 (6 bases). The CDR3 runs to 14 residues. Germline V CDR1 and CDR2: LGHNA, YNFKEQ. Trimming shortened V by 4 bases and J by 5 bases, and 11 bases separated the two germline ends. CDR3 protein: CASSRQADNEKLFF. For the CDR3, the DNA is TGTGCCAGCAGCCGACAGGCGGACAATGAAAAACTGTTTTTT.

J is TRBJ2-5 and V is TRBV29-1; 9 nucleotides line up with TRBD1. This CDR3 is 12 amino acids long. V gave up 7 bases and J gave up 5 bases; unmatched junction bases: 5. Per the germline V gene, CDR1 is SQVTM and CDR2 is ANQGSEA. The chain's CDR3 is CSARQGGETQYF. The CDR3, as DNA: TGCAGCGCCCGACAGGGGGGGGAGACCCAGTACTTC.

The rearrangement joins TRBV7-2 to TRBJ2-1; 9 nucleotides align to TRBD2. Germline CDR1 is SGHTA and CDR2 is FQGNSA. V gave up 1 base and J gave up 8 bases; unmatched junction bases: 6. CDR3 length: 15 residues. The CDR3 spells CASSLGLAGVDEQFF. CDR3 bases: TGTGCCAGCAGCTTAGGTTTAGCGGGAGTCGATGAGCAGTTCTTC. Based on the CDR3 plus reference TRBV7-2 and TRBJ2-1, the full variable domain is GAGVSQSPSNKVTEKGKDVELRCDPISGHTALYWYRQSLGQGLEFLIYFQGNSAPDKSGLPSDRFSAERTGGSVSTLTIQRTQQEDSAVYLCASSLGLAGVDEQFFGPGTRLTVL.

The chain combines TRBV9 with TRBJ2-1, with 8 bases matching TRBD2. The CDR3 is made up of 16 amino acids. The germline V gene encodes CDR1 SGDLS and CDR2 YYNGEE. J lost 7 bases, V lost 2 bases, and 11 bases had no gene match. The CDR3 sequence: CASSVRFGGGYNEQFF. Written as DNA, the CDR3 is TGTGCCAGCAGCGTCCGGTTTGGCGGGGGGTATAATGAGCAGTTCTTC.

This chain links TRBV7-9 with TRBJ2-2; TRBD2 aligns across 7 bases. This CDR3 has 16 residues. The germline V gene has CDR1 SEHNR and CDR2 FQNEAQ (reference sequence). With V trimmed by 0 bases and J by 4 bases, 5 bases remained unmatched. Here the CDR3 DNA reads TGTGCCAGCAGCTTAGCGGGGACTACAGTCACCGGGGAGCTGTTTTTT. Protein product: CASSLAGTTVTGELFF.

This chain links TRBV27 with TRBJ2-7; D is perhaps TRBD1 (5 bases). This CDR3 has 16 amino acids. The germline V gene encodes CDR1 MNHEY and CDR2 SMNVEV (reference sequence). The V end was cut by 2 bases, the J end by 0 bases, with 14 bases between. CDR3 sequence reads: CASSLRSYDSSYEQYF. CDR3 bases: TGTGCCAGCAGTTTAAGGTCTTACGACAGCTCCTACGAGCAGTACTTC.

The CDR3 DNA sequence: TGTGCCAGCAGCTTACAGGGTGGGACTGAAGCTTTCTTT. Translated, it gives CASSLQGGTEAFF. The rearrangement links TRBV7-3 to TRBJ1-1; tentatively, D is TRBD1 (5 bases). CDR1 is SGHTA, CDR2 FQGTGA, per germline. The V end lost 2 bases, the J end lost 5 bases, and 9 bases lay between the germline ends. This CDR3 region has 13 residues.

The CDR3 region is CASSTGTGQEKLFF. The DNA of the CDR3 is TGTGCCAGTAGTACCGGGACAGGGCAGGAAAAACTGTTTTTT. V gene TRBV19 combines with J gene TRBJ1-4; 9 nucleotides match TRBD1. The CDR3 extends over 14 amino acids. Trimming removed 4 bases from V and 8 bases from J; junction bases left unmatched: 5. Germline V gene data show CDR1 as LNHDA and CDR2 as SQIVND (reference sequence).